Listed below are T cell receptor beta chains from one sample, sequenced in a study of T cell responses to AZD1222 COVID-19 vaccine. Repertoires were generated with immunoSEQ multiplex PCR, while TCRdb's copy carries only in-frame clones and drops some. The sample carries 90,000 to 150,000 clones, 70% to 90% recorded once. The sample consisted of peripheral blood, taken on day 0 of AZD1222 vaccination. These TCRs come from an adult in good health. Each CDR3 is given with its conserved first and last residue. A D gene is named only where the DNA matches it firmly. Size is stated for part of the rows, as once, few or many counts, or as a class when the clone is expanded.

clone size,D gene,J gene,V gene,CDR3 protein,CDR3 DNA
NA,NA,TRBJ1-4,TRBV7-3,CASSAADRGKLFF,TGTGCCAGCAGCGCGGCGGACCGAGGAAAACTGTTTTTT
NA,TRBD1,TRBJ1-2,TRBV5-6,CASSLGDRANYGYTF,TGTGCCAGCAGCTTGGGGGACAGAGCTAACTATGGCTACACCTTC
NA,NA,TRBJ2-5,TRBV6-5,CASPRETQYF,TGTGCCAGCCCTCGGGAGACCCAGTACTTC
few,NA,TRBJ2-2,TRBV6-4,CASSDGQNTGELFF,TGTGCCAGCAGTGACGGCCAGAACACCGGGGAGCTGTTTTTT
NA,NA,TRBJ2-7,TRBV11-2,CASSPRGNEQYF,TGTGCCAGCAGCCCCCGGGGCAACGAGCAGTACTTC
NA,NA,TRBJ2-2,TRBV5-4,CASSPGGPRAGELFF,TGTGCCAGCAGCCCCGGGGGTCCTCGAGCCGGGGAGCTGTTTTTT
NA,TRBD1,TRBJ1-2,TRBV9,CASRADREINYGYTF,TGTGCCAGCAGAGCAGACAGGGAAATTAACTATGGCTACACCTTC
few,NA,TRBJ1-3,TRBV13,CASGGGPGNTIYF,TGTGCCAGCGGAGGGGGGCCTGGAAACACCATATATTTT
NA,NA,TRBJ1-2,TRBV9,CASSPGGGPGSGYTF,TGTGCCAGCAGCCCCGGGGGAGGCCCAGGGTCGGGCTACACCTTC
few,NA,TRBJ1-3,TRBV12-2,CASRFQESGNTIYF,TGTGCAAGTCGCTTCCAGGAGTCTGGAAACACCATATATTTT
NA,NA,TRBJ1-2,TRBV3-1/TRBV3-2,CASSQVRVAQANYGYTF,TGTGCCAGCAGCCAAGTGAGGGTAGCTCAAGCTAACTATGGCTACACCTTC
NA,NA,TRBJ2-1,TRBV19,CASSIGLALNNEQFF,TGTGCCAGTAGTATTGGGCTAGCGTTGAACAATGAGCAGTTCTTC
NA,NA,TRBJ2-1,TRBV15,CATSTGTAYNEQFF,TGTGCCACCAGCACCGGGACGGCCTACAATGAGCAGTTCTTC
NA,NA,TRBJ2-7,TRBV28,CASSLGAEYYEQYF,TGTGCCAGCAGCTTAGGGGCAGAATACTACGAGCAGTACTTC
few,NA,TRBJ1-2,TRBV10-3,CAISKDGFGYTF,TGTGCCATCAGCAAGGACGGCTTTGGCTACACCTTC
NA,NA,TRBJ1-1,TRBV27,CASSRGDLRGAFF,TGTGCCAGCAGTCGAGGGGATTTAAGGGGAGCTTTCTTT
NA,NA,TRBJ2-1,TRBV10-3,CATLDLGNEQFF,TGTGCCACCCTGGACTTGGGGAATGAGCAGTTCTTC
NA,NA,TRBJ1-2,TRBV18,CASSLDLYGYTF,TGTGCCAGCTCACTAGATCTTTATGGCTACACCTTC
NA,TRBD1,TRBJ2-4,TRBV23-1,CASSQPRQGAGRAWTKNIQYF,TGCGCCAGCAGTCAACCTCGACAGGGGGCGGGGAGGGCTTGGACCAAAAACATTCAGTACTTC
NA,NA,TRBJ2-2,TRBV19,CASSNLWGKNTGELFF,TGTGCCAGTAGTAATCTGTGGGGGAAGAACACCGGGGAGCTGTTTTTT
NA,NA,TRBJ2-7,TRBV5-6,CASSPGRGPFYEQYF,TGTGCCAGCAGCCCGGGGAGAGGGCCATTCTACGAGCAGTACTTC
NA,NA,TRBJ2-1,TRBV4-2,CASRTGVNEQFF,TGTGCCAGCAGGACCGGGGTAAATGAGCAGTTCTTC
NA,TRBD2,TRBJ2-1,TRBV10-3,CATGTSGDFYNEQFF,TGTGCGACCGGGACTAGCGGGGATTTTTACAATGAGCAGTTCTTC
NA,NA,TRBJ1-3,TRBV9,CASSRGMGNTIYF,TGTGCCAGCAGCAGGGGGATGGGAAACACCATATATTTT
NA,NA,TRBJ1-6,TRBV21-1,CASSKGKGVGNSPLHF,TGTGCCAGCAGCAAAGGTAAGGGTGTGGGTAATTCACCCCTCCACTTT
once,NA,TRBJ1-3,TRBV28,CASTASGSSGNTIYF,TGTGCCAGCACCGCTTCGGGGAGCTCTGGAAACACCATATATTTT
NA,TRBD1,TRBJ1-2,TRBV19,CASSIQGAYYGYTF,TGTGCCAGTAGTATCCAGGGGGCTTATTATGGCTACACCTTC
once,NA,TRBJ2-7,TRBV6-5,CASSSRDTSYEQYF,TGTGCCAGCAGTTCCCGGGACACCTCCTACGAGCAGTACTTC